This T cell receptor beta chain was captured in a study of CXCR3-negative and CXCR3-positive naive CD8 T cells. Study findings and constraints: With CXCR3 expression partially decreased after cryopreservation, most assays relied on fresh PBMCs. Diversity was high in both naive subsets and much lower in memory cells. TRB CDR3s were more hydrophobic in CXCR3-positive than in CXCR3-negative naive cells.

Comment on this clonotype: The antigen remains unidentified.

Looked up from germline, CDR1 is MDHEN and CDR2 is SYDVKM. The CDR3 runs to 12 residues. The method, 5' RACE with UMI labels, was used to prepare the TRB cDNA libraries. TCRdb re-analyzed the 5' RACE reads; it lists each CDR3 protein once, without DNA. The sample table includes tens of thousands of distinct CDR3 sequences. V is TRBV28 and J is TRBJ2-1. Sequencing used naive CXCR3+ CD8+ T cells from blood. As to subset: CD45RO-CCR7+CD27+CD95- naive CD8+ T cells expressing CXCR3 (TNR3+). The source is a human donor in good health. Some clones in this sample may be carry-over from other donors' samples. CDR3 region: CASSHTYNEQFF.